These T cell receptor beta chains were read from a single sample in a study of spatial heterogeneity in lung cancer. TCRdb re-analysed the 5' RACE reads in MiXCR, keeping a single row per CDR3 protein. The sample has 20,000 to 25,000 distinct CDR3 sequences, approximately 10% seen once. This specimen consisted of lung tumor tissue, obtained at surgery. These receptor sequences come from a male donor with early-stage non-small cell lung cancer. Both conserved end residues are part of each CDR3. D genes are given only for firm matches. Only some rows state a clone size, as once, few, many or a class for expanded clones.

v_call,j_call,clone_size,d_call,cdr3_length,cdr3_aa,cdr3_nt
TRBV11-2,TRBJ2-5,few,-,12,CASSLIGETQYF,TGTGCCAGCAGTTTGATTGGAGAGACCCAGTACTTC
TRBV27,TRBJ2-1,-,-,11,CASSSPNEQFF,TGTGCCAGCAGCAGCCCCAATGAGCAGTTCTTC
TRBV25-1,TRBJ1-1,many,-,13,CASSGIRNTEAFF,TGTGCCAGCAGTGGGATAAGGAACACTGAAGCTTTCTTT
TRBV6-2/TRBV6-3,TRBJ2-5,-,-,11,CASSYIQTQYF,TGTGCCAGCAGTTACATACAGACCCAGTACTTC
TRBV7-2,TRBJ1-3,many,-,14,CASSNRAGGNTIYF,TGTGCCAGCAGCAACAGGGCTGGTGGAAACACCATATATTTT
TRBV27,TRBJ2-6,many,-,17,CASSSTRLDPGANVLTF,TGTGCCAGCAGTTCGACACGGCTCGATCCTGGGGCCAACGTCCTGACTTTC
TRBV7-9,TRBJ1-4,few,-,12,CASSFDAEKLFF,TGTGCCAGCAGCTTTGATGCTGAAAAACTGTTTTTT
TRBV12-3/TRBV12-4,TRBJ1-1,many,-,13,CASTKSGVTEAFF,TGTGCCAGCACCAAATCAGGGGTGACTGAAGCTTTCTTT
TRBV10-3,TRBJ2-7,many,-,13,CAISGQASYEQYF,TGTGCCATCAGTGGACAGGCGTCCTACGAGCAGTACTTC
TRBV7-2,TRBJ1-4,many,TRBD1,17,CASSLITPGTGYEKLFF,TGTGCCAGCAGCTTGATCACACCCGGGACAGGGTATGAAAAACTGTTTTTT
TRBV6-1,TRBJ1-1,-,-,13,CASRSPSLTEAFF,TGTGCCAGCAGATCACCCTCCCTCACTGAAGCTTTCTTT
TRBV7-9,TRBJ2-4,few,-,12,CASSGSGTSEWF,TGTGCCAGCAGCGGGTCCGGGACTTCGGAGTGGTTC
TRBV7-2,TRBJ1-3,-,-,17,CASSPSGRRGPKNTIYF,TGTGCCAGCAGCCCCAGCGGCCGCCGCGGCCCGAAAAACACCATATATTTT
TRBV9,TRBJ1-1,many,TRBD1,19,CASSVAPGRTGLMNTEAFF,TGTGCCAGCAGCGTGGCCCCCGGTAGGACAGGTCTCATGAACACTGAAGCTTTCTTT
TRBV6-2/TRBV6-3,TRBJ2-1,many,-,14,CASRNPGPINEQFF,TGTGCCAGCCGTAATCCGGGACCCATAAATGAGCAGTTCTTC
TRBV6-5,TRBJ2-7,-,-,15,CASRNPGRSMNEQYF,TGTGCCAGCCGTAACCCGGGACGGAGCATGAACGAGCAGTACTTC
TRBV6-6,TRBJ1-2,many,-,16,CASSYSGRGRNYGYTF,TGTGCCAGCAGTTACTCCGGCAGGGGACGTAACTATGGCTACACCTTC
TRBV9,TRBJ1-3,few,-,14,CASSPGGRGNTIYF,TGTGCCAGCAGCCCCGGGGGGCGAGGAAACACCATATATTTT
TRBV4-3,TRBJ2-5,-,TRBD2,17,CASSQVYTSGRVETQYF,TGCGCCAGCAGCCAAGTGTATACTAGCGGGAGGGTGGAGACCCAGTACTTC
TRBV12-3/TRBV12-4,TRBJ1-5,many,-,16,CASSLATRQDNQPQHF,TGTGCCAGCAGTTTGGCCACCCGACAGGATAATCAGCCCCAGCATTTT
TRBV5-1,TRBJ2-7,few,-,14,CASSLSAVSGEQYF,TGCGCCAGCAGCTTGTCTGCGGTCTCAGGCGAGCAGTACTTC
TRBV5-1,TRBJ1-1,many,TRBD1,13,CASGRQGYTEAFF,TGCGCCAGCGGGAGACAGGGTTACACTGAAGCTTTCTTT
TRBV28,TRBJ2-7,many,TRBD1,13,CASIGTGTYEQYF,TGTGCCAGCATTGGGACAGGGACCTACGAGCAGTACTTC
TRBV11-2,TRBJ1-6,many,TRBD1,16,CASSKTGGNDNSPLHF,TGTGCCAGCAGCAAGACAGGGGGCAACGATAATTCACCCCTCCACTTT
TRBV6-1,TRBJ2-4,many,-,14,CASIAPGGKNIQYF,TGTGCCAGCATCGCCCCAGGAGGTAAAAACATTCAGTACTTC
TRBV6-5,TRBJ2-3,-,TRBD2,16,CASATPSGRATDTQYF,TGTGCCAGCGCTACGCCTAGCGGGAGGGCCACAGATACGCAGTATTTT
TRBV5-6,TRBJ2-3,many,TRBD1,17,CASSTLTGGSSTDTQYF,TGTGCCAGCAGCACACTAACAGGGGGCTCTAGCACAGATACGCAGTATTTT
TRBV28,TRBJ2-7,-,TRBD2,14,CASQGLAEPGEQYF,TGTGCCTCGCAAGGTCTAGCGGAACCAGGGGAGCAGTACTTC
TRBV24-1,TRBJ1-2,few,TRBD1,15,CATSGGTGRAYGYTF,TGTGCCACCAGCGGCGGGACAGGACGGGCCTATGGCTACACCTTC
TRBV6-5,TRBJ2-1,many,TRBD2,17,CASSYFKGLARPQEQFF,TGTGCCAGCAGTTACTTTAAGGGACTAGCGCGGCCCCAAGAGCAGTTCTTC
TRBV6-6,TRBJ1-2,many,-,14,CASRRGQIESGYTF,TGTGCCAGCAGAAGAGGACAGATCGAATCTGGCTACACCTTC
TRBV7-3,TRBJ1-1,many,-,13,CASSNIAGRLAFF,TGTGCCAGCAGCAACATAGCGGGTCGTCTTGCTTTCTTT
TRBV11-2,TRBJ2-3,many,-,13,CASSLDHPDTQYF,TGTGCCAGCAGCTTAGATCATCCAGATACGCAGTATTTT
TRBV7-9,TRBJ2-7,medium-sized,TRBD2,14,CASSPFSGAGEQYF,TGTGCCAGCAGCCCCTTTAGCGGGGCGGGGGAGCAGTACTTC
TRBV20-1,TRBJ2-5,-,TRBD2,13,CSASGTSDKTQYF,TGCAGTGCCTCCGGGACTAGCGATAAGACCCAGTACTTC
TRBV28,TRBJ2-7,many,-,13,CASSRPQPYEQYF,TGTGCCAGCAGTCGACCACAGCCCTACGAGCAGTACTTC
TRBV16,TRBJ2-3,few,-,13,CASSQNHEGSKYF,TGTGCCAGCAGCCAGAATCACGAAGGTTCCAAGTATTTT
TRBV29-1,TRBJ2-5,many,-,13,CSVRRGLQETQYF,TGCAGCGTGCGTCGAGGCCTCCAAGAGACCCAGTACTTC
TRBV5-1,TRBJ2-7,many,-,12,CASSEPEGEQYF,TGCGCCAGCAGCGAACCGGAGGGCGAGCAGTACTTC
TRBV3-1,TRBJ2-7,many,-,12,CASSRLAYEQYF,TGTGCCAGCAGCCGACTAGCCTACGAGCAGTACTTC
TRBV7-9,TRBJ2-5,few,-,13,CASSRFVQETQYF,TGTGCCAGCAGCCGGTTTGTCCAAGAGACCCAGTACTTC
TRBV29-1,TRBJ1-2,many,TRBD1,15,CSVGQGWETNYGYTF,TGCAGCGTTGGACAGGGGTGGGAAACGAACTATGGCTACACCTTC
TRBV10-3,TRBJ1-2,many,TRBD1,13,CAISDGQGYGYTF,TGTGCCATCAGTGATGGACAGGGTTATGGCTACACCTTC